These 12 T cell receptor beta chains came from one sample sequenced in a study of early T cells in non-severe SARS-CoV-2 infection. MiXCR, applied by TCRdb to the 5' RACE reads, yields one record per CDR3 protein. In the table there are roughly 60,000 distinct CDR3 sequences, about 11% of which are singletons. This material consisted of whole blood, taken at baseline. These receptors all come from an adult who was a healthcare worker with PCR-confirmed SARS-CoV-2 infection or an uninfected control (not recorded which).

The rearrangement uses TRBV20-1 and TRBJ2-3; no clear D. CDR3 length: 10 residues. Germline V gives CDR1 DFQATT, CDR2 SNEGSKA (reference sequence). V dropped 4 bases and J dropped 6 bases, with 5 bases sitting between them. The CDR3 nucleotides are TGCAGTGCTAAAATGGATACGCAGTATTTT. Translated: CSAKMDTQYF.

The chain carries TRBV28 and TRBJ1-6, with a tentative D call TRBD1 (5 bases). Germline assignment: CDR1 MDHEN and CDR2 SYDVKM. V was clipped by 4 bases and J by 12 bases, with 22 bases between them. This CDR3 has 16 residues. The CDR3 DNA is TGTGCCAGCAGTTCCGGAACTCCCGGAGGGGTGCAACCCCTCCACTTT. Translated, it gives CASSSGTPGGVQPLHF.

This sequence joins TRBV5-1 and TRBJ2-7, with D unclear. The CDR3 extends over 15 amino acids. V was trimmed by 0 bases and J by 3 bases, leaving 13 bases between them. CDR1 is SGHRS, CDR2 YFSETQ, per germline. The CDR3 spells CASSLALVSNYEQYF. The CDR3 nucleotides are TGCGCCAGCAGCTTGGCGTTGGTATCCAACTACGAGCAGTACTTC.

This clonotype was seen more than once but under ten times. The chain joins TRBV7-2 to TRBJ2-3; D gene uncertain. Germline V CDR1 and CDR2: SGHTA, FQGNSA. V lost 2 bases and J lost 6, with 3 bases in between. This CDR3 is 11 amino acids long. CDR3 protein: CASSLRDTQYF. The CDR3 DNA follows: TGTGCCAGCAGCTTACGGGATACGCAGTATTTT.

This clonotype was detected only a few times. The chain recombines TRBV7-2 with TRBJ1-1; D unclear. The CDR3 contains 12 residues. Deletions cut 2 bases from V and 1 base from J, with 2 bases between. Germline CDR1 reads SGHTA; CDR2 reads FQGNSA. CDR3 loop: CASSLSNTEAFF. Written as DNA, the CDR3 is TGTGCCAGCAGCTTATCGAACACTGAAGCTTTCTTT.

The sample holds a few counts of this clonotype. V and J are TRBV3-1 and TRBJ2-6; D not certain. Trimming took off 4 bases at V and 0 bases at J, with 10 bases between the two ends. Germline CDR1 reads LGHDT; CDR2 reads YNNKEL (reference sequence). The CDR3 extends over 16 amino acids. The CDR3 DNA reads as TGTGCCAGCAGCCCCTTACAGCACTCTGGGGCCAACGTCCTGACTTTC. Encoded protein: CASSPLQHSGANVLTF.

A few counts support this clonotype. The chain employs TRBV7-2 and TRBJ2-5; 7 positions match TRBD2. The ends lost 4 bases at V and 5 bases at J; junction bases unmatched: 10. This CDR3 comprises 15 residues. Germline assignment: CDR1 SGHTA and CDR2 FQGNSA. CDR3 nucleotides: TGTGCCAGCAGCTGGCGGGACTACCCAACGGAGACCCAGTACTTC. This encodes CASSWRDYPTETQYF.

This clonotype has more than one count but fewer than ten. This chain connects TRBV6-5 to TRBJ2-5, with D unclear. This CDR3 comprises 13 residues. The germline V gene has CDR1 MNHEY and CDR2 SVGAGI. Trimming cost V 5 bases and J 4 bases, with 11 bases left between them. CDR3 in DNA: TGTGCCAGCAGTCAAGGGCCCGGAGAGACCCAGTACTTC. It codes for CASSQGPGETQYF.

The rearrangement joins TRBV7-8 to TRBJ2-3, with D unresolved. Germline V gene sequence: CDR1 SGHVS, CDR2 FQNEAQ. V shed 5 bases and J shed 6 bases, with 12 bases lying between them. This CDR3 contains 13 residues. The CDR3 region has the DNA TGTGCCAGCAGCCCTCCCCGCATGGATACGCAGTATTTT. It codes for CASSPPRMDTQYF.

This clonotype was observed at least ten times. The genes are TRBV6-5 and TRBJ2-3; no clear D. Trimming left V 6 bases short and J 5 bases short, with 9 bases between. CDR3 length: 12 residues. CDR1 and CDR2 (germline): MNHEY, SVGAGI. The CDR3 loop is CASRDSRDTQYF. As DNA, the CDR3 is TGTGCCAGCAGAGACTCGAGAGATACGCAGTATTTT.

This clonotype was detected a few times. The chain joins TRBV11-2 to TRBJ2-3, with 8 bases fitting TRBD2. CDR3 length: 19 residues. V was pared by 5 bases and J by 2 bases, with 18 bases of the junction left unmatched. Germline CDR1 reads SGHAT; CDR2 reads FQNNGV. The CDR3 DNA reads TGTGCCAGCAGCCGCCCTAGGGGACTAGTGGGGGAGCTCACAGATACGCAGTATTTT. Protein sequence: CASSRPRGLVGELTDTQYF.

This chain links TRBV7-2 with TRBJ2-3; no definite D call. Per germline, CDR1 SGHTA and CDR2 FQGNSA. This CDR3 spans 14 amino acids. V lost 5 bases and J lost 0, with 9 bases in between. The CDR3 DNA is TGTGCCAGCAGCCCAGACACGAGCACAGATACGCAGTATTTT. This codes for CASSPDTSTDTQYF.